This record concerns one T cell receptor beta chain sequence. This clonotype was found many times. The target of this receptor is not known. Base quality data are lacking; no much larger clone is found one base away. The time point tag for this specimen amounts to: patch test 1, 2 weeks after DPC sensitization. The treatment or condition label, as the study defines it: therapeutic diphenylcyclopropenone sensitization with weekly scalp DPC. Blood at each patch-test visit was drawn before the patch test was applied. Patients were considered eligible if aged 18 to 70, diagnosed with alopecia and deemed suitable for DPC therapy, and patients were excluded if pregnant. Total RNA was extracted from unfractionated whole blood that had been collected in Tempus Blood RNA tubes. Library preparation used RACE. Sequenced using a NextSeq 500. Library preparation attached unique molecular identifiers to individual cDNA molecules for quantitative, reproducible TCR counting. Both TCR alpha and TCR beta chains were sequenced from each blood RNA sample. The published analysis was carried out like this. A median of about 87,000 TCRs per sample was observed, with a range of 23,224 to 690,600. V, J and CDR3 annotation of the TCR reads was performed with the Decombinator software suite. To make PS versus PT1 abundance plots, every sample was subsampled to the same number of TCRs (28,000). Expanded TCRs were defined as absent before sensitization and observed at least eight times at the 2-week time point. Starting from the raw public reads, TCRdb applied fastp trimming at Q25, assembled clones with MiXCR and retained in-frame beta chains. Rows with one shared CDR3 protein collapse into an entry with the most common genes and DNA. TCRdb assigned the V and J calls; the authors' analysis was not used. Within this sample are around 120,000 distinct CDR3 sequences, with roughly an eighth of them counted one time only. Approximately 0.92% of the sample comes from the top ten.

This specimen comes from a study of human T cells and chemical hapten exposure (dated by TCRdb to the early 2020s). Looking at the study overall: For sensitization, 2% DPC in acetone was applied to an approximately 2 cm by approximately 2 cm area of upper inner arm skin. Libraries were pooled for sequencing, and per-sample TCR yields varied mainly because of small differences in library volumes within the pool. This study followed changes in the peripheral blood TCR repertoire in vivo during primary and secondary sensitization of alopecia patients to the hapten diphenylcyclopropenone (DPC). Most of the patients in the cohort were female, and the cohort covered alopecia areata with under or over 50% scalp involvement, alopecia totalis and alopecia universalis. Patch testing on the upper back used Finn chambers containing 0.01% DPC, with scoring done after 6 days according to International Contact Dermatitis Research Group standards. Blood samples were taken from patients before sensitization (week 0) and then at 2, 6 and about 24 weeks after DPC sensitization. Throughout the roughly 25-week study period, patients were also given weekly therapeutic DPC doses on the scalp. About 30 alopecia patients provided blood for TCR sequencing at one to four time points (pre-sensitization, 2, 6 and 24 weeks). Here is what the overall study found, with its caveats: The number of PT1 expanded TCRs positively correlated with patch test score, significant at thresholds 8, 16 and 32 but not 4. All patients had alopecia, a presumed autoimmune disease, so their immune response might differ from that of healthy individuals. The number of TCRs above 1 in 1000 frequency did not change with DPC sensitization; there was no evidence of global repertoire structure alterations. Significantly more large CDR3 similarity clusters were formed by expanded TCRs than by pre-sensitization or healthy control sets, consistent with antigen-driven responses. Repeated subsampling changed both the strength of the expansion versus patch-test correlation and the threshold at which the correlation became significant.

The CDR3 spans 15 residues, from the cysteine through the phenylalanine. Only the CDR3 portion is preserved as DNA: 45 bases, with reading frame beginning at the first base. CDR1 and CDR2, per the germline V gene, are SGHVS and FNYEAQ. The V end gives up 5 bases and the J end 5 bases, leaving 8 bases in the junction not matched to a gene. The specimen comprised whole blood, sampled in connection with sensitization to the hapten diphenylcyclopropenone (DPC). The sequence was obtained from a man in his late teens or twenties with alopecia areata. Some clones in this sample may be carry-over from other donors' samples. The chain is encoded by TRBV7-6 joined to TRBJ1-5, with 8 bases matching TRBD1. The base sequence is TGTGCCAGCAGCGCCAGGGCAGGGGGCCATCAGCCCCAGCATTTT. It specifies CASSARAGGHQPQHF. Beyond the CDR3, the reference TRBV7-6 and TRBJ1-5 genes provide the residues; the full variable domain reads: GAGVSQSPRYKVTKRGQDVALRCDPISGHVSLYWYRQALGQGPEFLTYFNYEAQQDKSGLPNDRFSAERPEGSISTLTIQRTEQRDSAMYRCASSARAGGHQPQHFGDGTRLSIL.